This T cell receptor gamma chain appears in the sequencing data of a study of γδ T cells in repeated Plasmodium falciparum infection. Study information: Malian children with intense seasonal malaria exposure were compared with matched Australian children. Four controlled malaria infections with P. falciparum NF54 spanned roughly 97 weeks. Some Malian samples span acute malaria episodes; others come from no-transmission periods. Notes on the study in general: Malian donors came from one small rural village, predominantly one ethnic group.

CDR1 and CDR2 from the germline V gene are EGSTGY and YDSYTSSV. This CDR3 comprises 13 residues. TCRdb called clones anew from the multiplex PCR reads with CATT. Of roughly 13,000 gamma-chain clones listed, about 1.5% are singletons. Gammadelta T cells were flow-sorted from PBMC into Vgamma9/Vdelta2+ and Vdelta2-negative populations for bulk analysis. This clone was recorded a few times. The antigen remains undetermined. TCRdb records a much larger clone's protein for this DNA, with a difference at residue 2 that likely arises from a read error; the protein given is the translation of the DNA. Sequences were obtained from gamma-delta T cells from blood. V usage is TRGV4 and J usage is TRGJ1 or TRGJ2. The J gene, not given by TCRdb, was assigned here from a germline match of the nucleotide sequence. This sequence originates from a pool of human donors (malaria-infected and uninfected, not separated). This CDR3 is CTTWATNYYKKLF. CDR3 sequence (DNA): TGTACCACCTGGGCCACGAATTATTATAAGAAACTCTTT.